This T cell receptor (beta chain) was documented in a study of T cell responses to AZD1222 COVID-19 vaccine. Some clones are missing from TCRdb's copy, which holds only in-frame ones; the method was immunoSEQ multiplex PCR. The table lists over 150,000 clones, just over 90% of them singletons. With 4 bases clipped from V and 1 base from J, the junction kept 6 bases outside the gene matches. CDR1 is MNHNY and CDR2 is SVGAGI in the germline V gene (reference sequence). This CDR3 region has 15 residues. The receptor was isolated from an adult in good health. The V gene is TRBV6-6, the J gene TRBJ2-7, with 8 bases matching TRBD2. Sequences were derived from peripheral blood, sampled on day 0 of AZD1222 vaccination. The CDR3 DNA reads TGTGCCAGCAGTTCCGGGGGGGGGCTTTCCTACGAGCAGTACTTC. It codes for CASSSGGGLSYEQYF.